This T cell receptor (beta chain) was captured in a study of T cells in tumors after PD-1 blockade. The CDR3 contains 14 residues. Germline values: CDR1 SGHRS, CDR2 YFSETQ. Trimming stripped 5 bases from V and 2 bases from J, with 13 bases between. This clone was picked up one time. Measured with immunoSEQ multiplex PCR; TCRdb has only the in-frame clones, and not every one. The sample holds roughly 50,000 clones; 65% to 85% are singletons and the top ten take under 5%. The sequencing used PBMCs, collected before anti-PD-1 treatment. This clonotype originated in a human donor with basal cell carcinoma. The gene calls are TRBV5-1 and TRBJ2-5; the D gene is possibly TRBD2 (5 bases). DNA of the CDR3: TGCGCCAGCAGGGGAGCCCTACGACAAGAGACCCAGTACTTC. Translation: CASRGALRQETQYF.